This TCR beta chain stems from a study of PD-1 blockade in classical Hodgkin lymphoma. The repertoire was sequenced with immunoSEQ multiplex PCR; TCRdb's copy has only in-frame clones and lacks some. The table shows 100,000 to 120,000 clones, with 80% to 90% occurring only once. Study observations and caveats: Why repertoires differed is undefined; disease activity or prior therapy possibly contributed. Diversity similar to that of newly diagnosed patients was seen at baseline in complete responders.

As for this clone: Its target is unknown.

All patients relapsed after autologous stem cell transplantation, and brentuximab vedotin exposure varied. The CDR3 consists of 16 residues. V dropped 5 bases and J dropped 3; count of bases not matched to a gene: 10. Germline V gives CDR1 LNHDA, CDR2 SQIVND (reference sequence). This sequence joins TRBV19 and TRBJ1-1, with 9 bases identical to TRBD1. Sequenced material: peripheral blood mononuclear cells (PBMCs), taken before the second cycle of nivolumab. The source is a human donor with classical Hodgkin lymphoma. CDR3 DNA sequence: TGTGCCAGTAGTGAAGATACAGGGGGCGTGGACACTGAAGCTTTCTTT. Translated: CASSEDTGGVDTEAFF.